Reported below is one TCR beta chain. The antigen is not known. Template material for amplifying TCR beta CDR3 regions consisted of RNA transcripts. With the HTBI primer set, the TCR CDR3 went through a first round of RT-PCR. Using its own MiXCR run on the multiplex PCR reads, TCRdb lists one record per CDR3 protein. The sample holds about 600,000 distinct CDR3 sequences, around 16% seen once. Exclusion of patients followed from uncontrolled infection, other autoimmune disease, pregnancy or lactation. V was trimmed by 5 bases and J by 10 bases, leaving 21 bases between them. CDR3 length equals 15 residues. Per germline, CDR1 LNHDA and CDR2 SQIVND (reference sequence). The data derive from a study of T cells in Graves' hyperthyroidism and ophthalmopathy. Study-wide findings and caveats: Most expanded thyroid clonotypes above 0.001 recurred in blood. Patients with ophthalmopathy were separated from those with stable hyperthyroidism by a 13 V-J model.

What was sequenced was blood. The rearrangement joins TRBV19 to TRBJ2-1; weak D call: TRBD2 (5 bases). The TCR comes from a woman aged 40 to 50 with Graves' ophthalmopathy. CDR3: CASSEDGRLPREQFF. CDR3 bases: TGTGCCAGTAGTGAAGATGGGAGACTCCCGAGGGAGCAGTTCTTC. The entire variable domain, with the rest obtained from reference TRBV19 and TRBJ2-1, is as follows: DGGITQSPKYLFRKEGQNVTLSCEQNLNHDAMYWYRQDPGQGLRLIYYSQIVNDFQKGDIAEGYSVSREKKESFPLTVTSAQKNPTAFYLCASSEDGRLPREQFFGPGTRLTVL.